Presented here are 23 T cell receptor beta chains from one specimen sequenced in a study of blood T cell repertoires in COVID-19. This table comes from immunoSEQ multiplex PCR, and its TCRdb copy is limited to in-frame clones, with some not included. The sample lists just under 350,000 clones, 90% to 95% occurring once. Sequenced input: peripheral blood. The receptors were sampled from a woman younger than 35 who had recovered from COVID-19.

The rearrangement uses TRBV7-2 and TRBJ2-5; a weak D match, TRBD2 (6 bases). In germline, CDR1 is SGHTA, CDR2 FQGNSA. Trimming took 1 base from V and 1 from J, leaving 13 bases between them. CDR3 length equals 16 residues. Written as DNA, the CDR3 is TGTGCCAGCAGCTTAGTATTGATGGGGGGCCAAGAGACCCAGTACTTC. Encoded protein: CASSLVLMGGQETQYF.

The chain joins TRBV19 to TRBJ2-1; 7 positions agree with TRBD1. Unmatched junction bases numbered 5, after V lost 6 bases and J lost 3 bases. Looked up from germline, CDR1 is LNHDA and CDR2 is SQIVND (reference sequence). The CDR3 totals 14 residues. CDR3 residues: CASRGQKIYNEQFF. For the CDR3, the DNA is TGTGCCAGTAGGGGACAGAAAATCTACAATGAGCAGTTCTTC.

This rearrangement joins TRBV4-3 to TRBJ2-3, with 8 bases fitting TRBD2. Germline assignment: CDR1 LGHNA and CDR2 YSLEER. V was pared by 0 bases and J by 4 bases, with 9 bases of the junction left unmatched. CDR3 length equals 17 residues. The CDR3 sequence: CASSQEGSGSFADTQYF. In DNA form, the CDR3 reads TGCGCCAGCAGCCAAGAGGGGAGCGGGAGTTTCGCAGATACGCAGTATTTT.

The chain has TRBV13 and TRBJ2-1; 8 bases are shared with TRBD2. The germline gives CDR1 PRHDT, CDR2 FYEKMQ (reference sequence). With V trimmed by 4 bases and J by 2 bases, 10 bases remained unmatched. The CDR3 totals 17 residues. The CDR3 sequence: CASSSRGSGITYNEQFF. The DNA of the CDR3 is TGTGCCAGCAGCTCAAGGGGTAGCGGGATAACCTACAATGAGCAGTTCTTC.

The rearrangement links TRBV2 to TRBJ2-5, with D unresolved. Trimming cost V 0 bases and J 4 bases, with 6 bases left between them. Germline CDR1 SNHLY, CDR2 FYNNEI. This CDR3 has 13 amino acids. The CDR3 DNA reads TGTGCCAGCAGTGAAGCCCCTAGAGAGACCCAGTACTTC. It specifies CASSEAPRETQYF.

In this sample, this clone turned up once. This chain connects TRBV5-1 to TRBJ2-3; a possible D gene is TRBD1 (6 bases). Trimming took 4 bases from V and 1 from J, leaving 13 bases between them. The CDR3 covers 15 residues. Germline assignment: CDR1 SGHRS and CDR2 YFSETQ. For the CDR3, the DNA is TGCGCCAGCAGCGCGACAGGTCCCCGCACAGATACGCAGTATTTT. Its protein is CASSATGPRTDTQYF. Together with reference TRBV5-1 and TRBJ2-3, the CDR3 gives the full variable domain: KAGVTQTPRYLIKTRGQQVTLSCSPISGHRSVSWYQQTPGQGLQFLFEYFSETQRNKGNFPGRFSGRQFSNSRSEMNVSTLELGDSALYLCASSATGPRTDTQYFGPGTRLTVL.

The rearrangement joins TRBV11-3 to TRBJ2-1; D unresolved. This CDR3 has 13 amino acids. Trimming shortened V by 1 base and J by 2 bases, and 3 bases separated the two germline ends. In germline, CDR1 is SGHNT, CDR2 YENEEA. The CDR3 coding sequence is TGTGCCAGCAGCTTAGCCACCTACAATGAGCAGTTCTTC. Protein product: CASSLATYNEQFF.

The CDR3 DNA sequence: TGTGCCAGCCGCGGGGGGCCATATAGCAATCAGCCCCAGCATTTT. Encoded protein: CASRGGPYSNQPQHF. J is TRBJ1-5 and V is TRBV6-5; the D gene is possibly TRBD1 (6 bases). The CDR3 is 15 amino acids. V lost 8 bases and J 0 bases, leaving 14 bases between the germline ends. In germline, CDR1 is MNHEY, CDR2 SVGAGI.

This clone was seen only once. The chain joins TRBV6-2 or TRBV6-3 to TRBJ2-1, with a weak D call TRBD2 (5 bases). CDR3 length: 12 amino acids. Trimming stripped 7 bases from V and 13 bases from J, with 17 bases between. Germline CDR1 MNHEY, CDR2 SVGEGT. DNA of the CDR3: TGTGCCAGCAACCCCAACGATCGGGAACAGTTCTTC. Amino acid sequence: CASNPNDREQFF.

The chain carries TRBV7-2 and TRBJ2-2, with 8 bases aligning to TRBD2. Germline V gene data show CDR1 as SGHTA and CDR2 as FQGNSA. The CDR3 is 17 residues long. V lost 1 base, J lost 6 bases, and 10 bases stayed unmatched. The DNA of the CDR3 is TGTGCCAGCAGCTTAGGGGAGGAGCGGGAGTACGCCGGGGAGCTGTTTTTT. Translating gives CASSLGEEREYAGELFF.

The V and J genes are TRBV11-2 and TRBJ1-6, with D perhaps matching TRBD1 (5 bases). This CDR3 contains 14 residues. V lost 2 bases, J lost 8 bases, and 10 bases lay in between. Germline V lookup: CDR1 SGHAT, CDR2 FQNNGV. The CDR3 DNA sequence: TGTGCCAGCAGCTTATCAGGGATCGATTCACCCCTCCACTTT. It codes for CASSLSGIDSPLHF.

The chain has TRBV5-5 and TRBJ2-5; the match to TRBD1 covers 9 bases. V gave up 1 base and J gave up 5 bases; unmatched junction bases: 15. The CDR3 has 18 amino acids. Germline lookup yields CDR1 SGHKS and CDR2 YYEKEE (reference sequence). The CDR3: CASSLLLPGQGRRETQYF. CDR3 sequence (DNA): TGTGCCAGCAGCTTGCTCCTCCCGGGACAGGGAAGAAGGGAGACCCAGTACTTC.

This clone was picked up a small number of times. The chain uses TRBV6-1 and TRBJ1-4; 9 bases agree with TRBD1. CDR1 is MNHNS, CDR2 SASEGT, per germline. This CDR3 is 16 amino acids long. V lost 4 bases, J lost 5 bases, and 8 bases stayed unmatched. DNA for the CDR3: TGTGCCAGCAGTGTTTCGCCCGGGACAGGGAATGAAAAACTGTTTTTT. This sequence encodes CASSVSPGTGNEKLFF.

The chain combines TRBV11-3 with TRBJ2-3; D gene ambiguous. Trimming left V 6 bases short and J 2 bases short, with 15 bases between. CDR1 and CDR2 (germline): SGHNT, YENEEA. The CDR3 is made up of 15 amino acids. The DNA for the CDR3 is TGTGCCAGCAGTCATAGAACCCAGGCCACAGATACGCAGTATTTT. Protein product: CASSHRTQATDTQYF.

V is TRBV29-1 and J is TRBJ2-5; TRBD2 matches at 8 bases. The germline gives CDR1 SQVTM, CDR2 ANQGSEA. V lost 3 bases to trimming and J lost 4 bases; unmatched junction nucleotides: 4. CDR3 size: 13 residues. Here the CDR3 reads CSVDAGGGETQYF. Written as DNA, the CDR3 is TGCAGCGTTGATGCGGGAGGAGGAGAGACCCAGTACTTC.

This clone was found a few times. In the same sample, other DNA sequences code for this CDR3. CDR3 bases: TGTGCCAGCAGCTTAGCGCAGGGGGTGAACACTGAAGCTTTCTTT. Translating it yields CASSLAQGVNTEAFF. V usage is TRBV7-9 and J usage is TRBJ1-1; 7 bases line up with TRBD1. Looked up from germline, CDR1 is SEHNR and CDR2 is FQNEAQ (reference sequence). CDR3 length: 15 amino acids. V lost 0 bases, J lost 0 bases, and 1 base stayed unmatched.

The chain uses TRBV5-1 and TRBJ1-2; D is perhaps TRBD1 (6 bases). CDR3 length: 12 residues. CDR1 and CDR2 (germline): SGHRS, YFSETQ. Trimming took off 2 bases at V and 5 bases at J, with 7 bases between the two ends. CDR3 protein: CASSFDRYGYTF. Written as DNA, the CDR3 is TGCGCCAGCAGCTTCGACAGGTATGGCTACACCTTC.

CDR3 loop: CASWRGKTDTQYF. CDR3 nucleotides: TGTGCCAGTTGGAGGGGAAAGACAGATACGCAGTATTTT. The rearrangement links TRBV6-5 to TRBJ2-3, with D possibly being TRBD2 (6 bases). Deletions cut 9 bases from V and 3 bases from J, with 13 bases between. This CDR3 has 13 amino acids. Germline loops: CDR1 MNHEY, CDR2 SVGAGI.

V usage is TRBV20-1 and J usage is TRBJ2-3, with 7 bases fitting TRBD2. Germline trimming cut 3 bases from V and 1 base from J; bases unmatched to any gene: 4. Germline V gene lookup returns CDR1 DFQATT and CDR2 SNEGSKA (reference sequence). The CDR3 spans 14 residues. CDR3 region: CSASLAGGTDTQYF. Written as DNA, the CDR3 is TGCAGTGCTAGTCTCGCGGGGGGCACAGATACGCAGTATTTT.

V usage is TRBV24-1 and J usage is TRBJ2-2, with TRBD1 as a possible D gene (7 bases). Germline CDR1 reads KGHDR; CDR2 reads SFDVKD. With 3 bases removed from V and 2 bases from J, the gap between germline ends came to 15 bases. The CDR3 spans 17 residues. CDR3 sequence reads: CATSDTDRAGNTGELFF. DNA of the CDR3: TGTGCCACCAGTGATACCGACAGGGCGGGAAACACCGGGGAGCTGTTTTTT.

The chain uses TRBV24-1 and TRBJ2-1, with D possibly TRBD1 on 7 matching bases. The CDR3 loop spans 16 amino acids. The V end lost 1 base, the J end lost 2 bases, and 11 bases lay between the germline ends. Per germline, CDR1 KGHDR and CDR2 SFDVKD. The CDR3 loop reads CATSDFGGGPYNEQFF. CDR3 sequence (DNA): TGTGCCACCAGTGATTTTGGAGGGGGCCCCTACAATGAGCAGTTCTTC.

This sequence joins TRBV4-3 and TRBJ1-2, with TRBD1 identical over 7 bases. Per germline, CDR1 LGHNA and CDR2 YSLEER. The CDR3 runs to 18 residues. J was trimmed by 7 bases and V by 1 base; bases with no gene match: 18. Here the CDR3 reads CASSQVGGGKFKSGGYTF. The DNA for the CDR3 is TGCGCCAGCAGCCAAGTAGGGGGCGGTAAATTTAAGAGTGGTGGCTACACCTTC.

The gene calls are TRBV6-5 and TRBJ1-3; 7 bases map to TRBD1. Germline CDR1 reads MNHEY; CDR2 reads SVGAGI. The CDR3 contains 14 residues. V dropped 8 bases and J dropped 0; count of bases not matched to a gene: 4. For the CDR3, the DNA is TGTGCCAGCGGGCGGGACAGCTCTGGAAACACCATATATTTT. Encoded protein: CASGRDSSGNTIYF.